This TCR beta chain was retrieved from a study of T cell repertoires in cytomegalovirus infection. V was shortened by 1 base and J by 7 bases, with 9 bases between the two germline ends. Germline assignment: CDR1 SGHTA and CDR2 FQGNSA. CDR3 size: 13 residues. This clonotype showed up many times. The antigen is undetermined. TCRdb re-analysed the reads in MiXCR, keeping a single row per CDR3 protein. The table includes about 480,000 distinct CDR3 sequences, around a third detected once. Whole-study findings and limits: Summed public TCR beta family frequency identified CMV carriers bearing the relevant HLA.

The specimen comprised cultured PBMCs, sampled from culture after CMV antigen stimulation. This chain connects TRBV7-2 to TRBJ2-3; no firm D call. The TCR comes from a human donor in good health (CMV status not recorded). Some clones in this sample may be carry-over from other donors' samples. The CDR3 coding sequence is TGTGCCAGCAGCTTAGTACGCGTTAATACGCAGTATTTT. This encodes CASSLVRVNTQYF. Together with reference TRBV7-2 and TRBJ2-3, the CDR3 gives the full variable domain: GAGVSQSPSNKVTEKGKDVELRCDPISGHTALYWYRQSLGQGLEFLIYFQGNSAPDKSGLPSDRFSAERTGGSVSTLTIQRTQQEDSAVYLCASSLVRVNTQYFGPGTRLTVL.